This T cell receptor beta chain was observed in a study of OX40 agonist ivuxolimab in advanced cancers. As for the study in general: An anti-OX40 (CD134) antibody with agonistic activity, ivuxolimab, was administered to patients. Partial response was recorded in three patients: one hepatocellular carcinoma and two cutaneous melanoma cases. The study's findings and limits: Compared with others, partial responders at 0.1-3.0 mg/kg displayed clonal expansion among the lowest. Mean expanded clone counts were higher in CD8+ than CD4+ T cells.

V lost 3 bases and J 5 bases, leaving 14 bases between the germline ends. CDR1 is SQVTM, CDR2 ANQGSEA, per germline. CDR3 length: 14 amino acids. Comment on this clone: The antigen is undetermined.

Clones were sequenced by immunoSEQ multiplex PCR, and TCRdb holds only the in-frame ones, with some missing. The sample has 75,000 to 90,000 clones; about 88% are singletons. This TCR came from an adult with an advanced solid tumor such as melanoma, head and neck, liver or kidney cancer. Material: CD4+ or CD8+ T cells sorted from blood, obtained in a trial of the OX40 agonist ivuxolimab. The V call is TRBV29-1, the J call TRBJ2-1; D perhaps matches TRBD2 (5 bases). The CDR3 DNA reads as TGCAGCGTTGAGGGAGTGGATTTAGACAATGAGCAGTTCTTC. Translating it yields CSVEGVDLDNEQFF.